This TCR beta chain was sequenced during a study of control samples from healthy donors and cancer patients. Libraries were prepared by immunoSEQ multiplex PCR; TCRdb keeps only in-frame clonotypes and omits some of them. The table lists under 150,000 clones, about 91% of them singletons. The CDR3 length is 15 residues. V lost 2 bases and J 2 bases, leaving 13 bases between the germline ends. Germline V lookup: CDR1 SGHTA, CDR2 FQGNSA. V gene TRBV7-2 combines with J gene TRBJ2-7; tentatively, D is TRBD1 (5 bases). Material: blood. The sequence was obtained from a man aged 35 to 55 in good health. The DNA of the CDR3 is TGTGCCAGCAGCTTATCAGGGTCCTCCCCCTACGAGCAGTACTTC. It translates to CASSLSGSSPYEQYF.